The clone carrying this TCR beta chain was seen a handful of times. Primers used in a second PCR of about 6 to 11 cycles were a sample-barcoded 5' primer and a J-beta primer mix. TCRdb independently ran MiXCR on the 5' RACE reads; one entry per CDR3 protein. Among about 680,000 distinct CDR3 sequences listed, approximately 49% were seen once. The entry originates in a study of blood T cells in healthy people across ages. This TCR came from a woman aged 60-75 years in good health. The specimen sequenced was blood.

CDR3 region: CASSNLTGTPNIQYF. The CDR3 coding sequence is TGTGCCAGCAGTAACCTAACCGGGACGCCAAACATTCAGTACTTC. V is TRBV28 and J is TRBJ2-4, with D tentatively TRBD1 or TRBD2 (5 bases each). Trimming removed 5 bases from V and 6 bases from J, with 17 bases in between. The CDR3 runs to 15 residues. Germline V lookup: CDR1 MDHEN, CDR2 SYDVKM.